The clone carrying this T cell receptor beta chain was counted ten times or more. Its antigen is unknown. Time point denoted: newly diagnosed GD, antithyroid drugs for less than 3 months. There was RNA extracted from PBMCs, and the TCR library was made from it. This sample stems from a study of regulatory T cells in long-lasting Graves disease. Study summary: Antithyroid drug intake by newly diagnosed Graves' patients had lasted under 3 months. Study-level findings and limits: Persistent disease favored TRBV28, TRBJ1-2 and TRBJ2-5. The analysis examined peripheral blood only and excluded thyroid tissue.

Arm-PCR of CDR3 regions and iRepertoire HTBI primers were the basis on which TCR beta libraries were built. TCRdb reprocessed the multiplex PCR reads via MiXCR and lists one record per CDR3 protein. The repertoire has 500,000 or so distinct CDR3 sequences, less than 15% of them found once; the top ten carry approximately 15%. The J segment lost 4 bases and the V segment lost 6 bases, leaving 5 bases of the junction unmatched. Germline CDR1 and CDR2: SGHTA and FQGTGA. The CDR3 runs to 14 residues. This same sample was also part of a study on T cells in Graves' hyperthyroidism and ophthalmopathy. Per that study: During a first-round RT-PCR of the TCR CDR3, the HTBI primer set was used.

V is TRBV7-3 and J is TRBJ2-3, with 9 nucleotides matching TRBD2. The sequenced sample was peripheral blood mononuclear cells (PBMCs), obtained at new diagnosis, from a patient treated with antithyroid drugs. This TCR was recovered from a woman aged 45-65 years with Graves disease. The CDR3 nucleotides are TGTGCCAGCAGTATAGCGGGAGCCCCAGATACGCAGTATTTT. Translating gives CASSIAGAPDTQYF.